This T cell receptor (beta chain) was sequenced in a study of blood T cells in healthy people across ages. Overall study: In model experiments, template switching was able to capture about one barcoded beta molecule for every two T cells that were present. Whole-study findings and limits: The study found more naive CD4+ cells and higher diversity in long-lived than aged donors.

In regard to this clonotype: Its antigen is currently unknown.

A J-beta primer mix and a sample-barcoded 5' primer were used in a second PCR of roughly 7 to 12 cycles. With 12 random nucleotides, a template-switch adaptor tagged each individual cDNA molecule. From the 5' RACE reads, TCRdb called clonotypes with MiXCR, one entry per CDR3 protein. The sample lists 910,000 or so distinct CDR3 sequences, roughly half seen once, with around a fifth in the top ten. It was about 10 milliliters of peripheral blood that were drawn from each donor. Germline CDR1 reads SNHLY; CDR2 reads FYNNEI. Trimming left V 4 bases short and J 3 bases short, with 9 bases between. This CDR3 spans 13 amino acids.

The V and J genes are TRBV2 and TRBJ1-1; D might be TRBD1 (5 bases). The sequencing sample was made of blood. The clonotype comes from a woman aged 55-75 years in good health. The CDR3 here is CASSVQEDTEAFF. The CDR3 DNA sequence: TGTGCCAGCAGTGTACAGGAGGACACTGAAGCTTTCTTT.